A single sample gave rise to the 5 T cell receptor beta chains below, sequenced in a study of blood T cell repertoires in COVID-19. The assay was immunoSEQ multiplex PCR, and TCRdb's table has in-frame clones only and misses some. Of hundreds of thousands of clones in the sample, around 87% were seen once. Material for sequencing was peripheral blood. The receptors stem from a man between 60 and 75 years old with acute or convalescent COVID-19.

This clone is a singleton in its sample. The chain is built from TRBV25-1 and TRBJ1-1; D call uncertain. Trimming removed 1 base at V and 1 base at J, with 7 bases between. This CDR3 is built from 14 residues. The germline CDR1 and CDR2 sequences are MGHDK and SYGVNS. The CDR3 reads CASSELRENTEAFF. The CDR3 DNA reads as TGTGCCAGCAGTGAATTGAGAGAGAACACTGAAGCTTTCTTT.

This chain joins TRBV27 and TRBJ2-3, with D possibly TRBD1 on 5 matching bases. V was trimmed by 2 bases and J by 2 bases, leaving 11 bases between them. This CDR3 is built from 15 residues. Looked up from germline, CDR1 is MNHEY and CDR2 is SMNVEV (reference sequence). This chain's CDR3 is CASSLGQTITDTQYF. Here the CDR3 DNA reads TGTGCCAGCAGTTTAGGACAAACCATCACAGATACGCAGTATTTT.

The J gene is TRBJ2-6, the V gene TRBV27; 14 nucleotides agree with TRBD2. Germline-derived CDR1 and CDR2 are MNHEY and SMNVEV (reference sequence). The CDR3 has 18 residues. The trim removed 6 bases at V and 2 bases at J, leaving 6 bases unmatched. This chain's CDR3 is CASSPRTSGGTGANVLTF. CDR3 nucleotide sequence: TGTGCCAGCAGCCCCAGGACTAGCGGGGGGACTGGGGCCAACGTCCTGACTTTC.

This chain connects TRBV7-7 to TRBJ2-5, with 7 bases matching TRBD1. The CDR3 runs to 15 residues. J was trimmed by 5 bases and V by 0 bases; bases with no gene match: 6. CDR1 and CDR2 from the germline V gene are SSHAT and FNYEAQ (reference sequence). CDR3 region: CASSLANRGRETQYF. Here the CDR3 DNA reads TGTGCCAGCAGCTTAGCGAACAGGGGTAGGGAGACCCAGTACTTC. Complete variable domain (other parts from reference TRBV7-7 and TRBJ2-5): GAGVSQSPRYKVTKRGQDVTLRCDPISSHATLYWYQQALGQGPEFLTYFNYEAQPDKSGLPSDRFSAERPEGSISTLTIQRTEQRDSAMYRCASSLANRGRETQYFGPGTRLLVL.

This chain links TRBV27 with TRBJ1-1; 9 positions match TRBD1. The trim removed 5 bases at V and 5 bases at J, leaving 6 bases unmatched. Germline assignment: CDR1 MNHEY and CDR2 SMNVEV (reference sequence). The CDR3 is 14 amino acids. CDR3 coding DNA: TGTGCCAGCAGTCCACAGGGGGCGCGGACTGAAGCTTTCTTT. It yields the protein CASSPQGARTEAFF.